This T cell receptor (beta chain) comes out of a study of shared clonotypes between healthy human individuals. General observations from the study: In general, naive subsets displayed greater estimated richness than memory subsets did. A handful of donors showed sharing of around 5% of naive CD4 clonotypes.

The authors distributed each subset's genomic DNA evenly over several immunoSEQ plates. Only in-frame clones appear in the TCRdb table, and some are missing; sequencing was by immunoSEQ multiplex PCR. The table shows 2 million to 2.5 million clones, with 85% to 95% occurring only once. With regard to this clone: Its specificity is not known. The same CDR3 can be traced to other DNA sequences in this sample.

Input material: naive CD4+ T cells from PBMCs. Subset specified: CD45RA+ positively selected. The sequence was collected from a man in his late teens or twenties in good health. Some clones in this sample may be carry-over from other donors' samples.

This CDR3 reads CASSLEGLNTEAFF. DNA for the CDR3: TGTGCCAGCAGCTTAGAGGGGCTGAACACTGAAGCTTTCTTT. The chain joins TRBV7-9 to TRBJ1-1, with D tentatively TRBD1 (5 bases). CDR3 length: 14 residues. V was trimmed by 1 base and J by 0 bases, leaving 6 bases between them. Per the germline V gene, CDR1 is SEHNR and CDR2 is FQNEAQ (reference sequence).